This paragraph covers one TCR beta chain sequence. Antigen: not known. The data stem from a study of cytomegalovirus exposure and HLA in healthy donors. Findings of the study overall: A later analysis showed that HLA-associated TCR beta chains had undergone more clonal expansion than equally common others.

The ends lost 5 bases at V and 6 bases at J; junction bases unmatched: 9. The CDR3 extends over 15 amino acids. Germline V gene lookup returns CDR1 SGHTA and CDR2 FQGNSA. 13 Jbeta primers and 60 Vbeta primers were used for the PCR. Measured with immunoSEQ multiplex PCR; TCRdb has only the in-frame clones, and not every one. The table lists about 64,000 clones, under 80% of them singletons. This TCR was recovered from a male donor in good health and CMV-seropositive. The chain recombines TRBV7-2 with TRBJ1-4, with TRBD1 matching over 7 bases. Sequencing used PBMCs. CDR3 sequence reads: CASSAQRGRDEKLFF. The CDR3 DNA sequence: TGTGCCAGCAGCGCGCAGAGGGGGCGCGATGAAAAACTGTTTTTT.